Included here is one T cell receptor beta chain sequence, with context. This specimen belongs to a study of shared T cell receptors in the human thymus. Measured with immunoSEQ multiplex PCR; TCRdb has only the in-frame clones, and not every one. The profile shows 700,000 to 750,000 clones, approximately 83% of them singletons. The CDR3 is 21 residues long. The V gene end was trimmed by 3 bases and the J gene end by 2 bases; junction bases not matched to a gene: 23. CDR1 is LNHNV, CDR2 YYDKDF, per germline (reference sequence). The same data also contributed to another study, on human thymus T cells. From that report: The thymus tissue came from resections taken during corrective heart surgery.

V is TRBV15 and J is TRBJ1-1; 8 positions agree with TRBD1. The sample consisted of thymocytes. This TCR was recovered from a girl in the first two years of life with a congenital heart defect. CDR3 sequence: CATSRSDRGQPYFPFNTEAFF. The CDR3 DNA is TGTGCCACCAGCAGGAGTGACAGGGGTCAACCCTACTTTCCCTTTAACACTGAAGCTTTCTTT.